Presented here are 13 T cell receptor beta chains from one specimen sequenced in a study of T cells after yellow fever vaccination. TCRdb re-called the 5' RACE reads through MiXCR, storing one row per CDR3 protein. The sample holds approximately 250,000 distinct CDR3 sequences, more than 3.5% seen once. The input for sequencing was PBMCs, taken 15 days after the yellow fever booster vaccination. The receptors were gathered from a man younger than 35 who received the YFV17D yellow fever vaccine.

This clonotype was detected only a few times. Written as DNA, the CDR3 is TGTGCCAGCAGCTGGAGGGACCCCCAGGGTGGCTACACCTTC. Protein: CASSWRDPQGGYTF. The rearrangement joins TRBV7-2 to TRBJ1-2; D perhaps matches TRBD1 (5 bases). The CDR3 has 14 amino acids. Germline assignment: CDR1 SGHTA and CDR2 FQGNSA. Trimming stripped 4 bases from V and 7 bases from J, with 16 bases between.

This clonotype was observed many times. The chain has TRBV12-3 or TRBV12-4 and TRBJ2-3; D not resolved. V was cut by 6 bases and J by 0 bases, with 13 bases left in between. The CDR3 covers 15 residues. The CDR3 region is CASSFSWISTDTQYF. The DNA for the CDR3 is TGTGCCAGCAGCTTTAGTTGGATTAGCACAGATACGCAGTATTTT.

This clonotype was seen at least ten times. This rearrangement joins TRBV7-9 to TRBJ1-2; D remains ambiguous. This CDR3 region has 14 residues. Trimming cost V 1 base and J 4 bases, with 10 bases left between them. The V gene's germline CDR1 is SEHNR and CDR2 FQNEAQ (reference sequence). For the CDR3, the DNA is TGTGCCAGCAGCTTAGACTCCTACCTCTATGGCTACACCTTC. This gives the protein CASSLDSYLYGYTF.

This clonotype was recorded many times. The genes are TRBV5-1 and TRBJ1-4; D possibly corresponds to TRBD1 (6 bases). The germline gives CDR1 SGHRS, CDR2 YFSETQ. The CDR3 covers 15 residues. Trimming left V 4 bases short and J 4 bases short, with 14 bases between. The CDR3 region has the DNA TGCGCCAGCAGCGTAACCGGGACATATAATGAAAAACTGTTTTTT. Encoded protein: CASSVTGTYNEKLFF.

This clonotype showed up many times. The chain has TRBV20-1 and TRBJ2-5; 10 nucleotides line up with TRBD2. J was trimmed by 5 bases and V by 5 bases; bases with no gene match: 8. The germline V gene encodes CDR1 DFQATT and CDR2 SNEGSKA (reference sequence). CDR3 length: 14 amino acids. CDR3 nucleotide sequence: TGCAGTGCTGGCCAACTAGCGGGGACGGAGACCCAGTACTTC. This sequence encodes CSAGQLAGTETQYF.

In this sample, this clonotype turned up many times. One end of the junction is discordant with germline, which a read error may explain. The rearrangement uses TRBV30 and TRBJ2-3, with 10 bases identical to TRBD2. The CDR3 contains 16 residues. CDR1 and CDR2 from the germline V gene are GTSNPN and SVGIG (reference sequence). CDR3 bases: TGTGCTTGGACTAGCGGCCCTTCCCCTCGCACAGATACGCAGTATTTT. The encoded protein is CAWTSGPSPRTDTQYF.

Many counts were recorded for this clonotype. The rearrangement uses TRBV7-8 and TRBJ2-5; possibly TRBD2 for D (5 bases). From germline, CDR1 is SGHVS and CDR2 FQNEAQ. The CDR3 has 12 residues. The V and J ends lost 3 bases and 5 bases respectively, with 7 bases between them. The CDR3, as DNA: TGTGCCAGCAGCTTTTCGGGGGAGACCCAGTACTTC. Protein product: CASSFSGETQYF.

This clonotype was seen at least ten times. The chain combines TRBV7-9 with TRBJ1-1; a weak D match, TRBD1 (5 bases). The germline gives CDR1 SEHNR, CDR2 FQNEAQ (reference sequence). CDR3 size: 14 residues. Deletions cut 1 base from V and 4 bases from J, with 10 bases between. The CDR3 DNA is TGTGCCAGCAGCTTAGAGACTAGGGGCACTGAAGCTTTCTTT. Residues: CASSLETRGTEAFF.

The table lists this clonotype with many counts. This rearrangement joins TRBV5-1 to TRBJ1-1; D not resolved. This CDR3 spans 15 amino acids. Germline values: CDR1 SGHRS, CDR2 YFSETQ. Trimming removed 1 base from V and 5 bases from J, with 15 bases in between. In nucleotides, the CDR3 is TGCGCCAGCAGCTTGTCGGGGAGGCGGTCGACTGAAGCTTTCTTT. Protein: CASSLSGRRSTEAFF.

This clonotype was picked up many times. The V call is TRBV20-1, the J call TRBJ1-2; 8 nucleotides line up with TRBD1. Trimming cost V 4 bases and J 8 bases; bases outside gene matches: 9. CDR3 size: 13 residues. The germline V gene has CDR1 DFQATT and CDR2 SNEGSKA (reference sequence). The CDR3 loop is CSATSGTGSGYTF. The CDR3 DNA reads as TGCAGTGCTACATCCGGGACAGGATCCGGCTACACCTTC.

This clonotype was detected many times. The chain links TRBV7-9 to TRBJ2-7; D is unresolved. Trimming took off 4 bases at V and 2 bases at J, with 6 bases between the two ends. The CDR3 is made up of 12 amino acids. From germline, CDR1 is SEHNR and CDR2 FQNEAQ (reference sequence). The CDR3 sequence: CASSSTPYEQYF. The CDR3 DNA follows: TGTGCCAGCAGCTCCACCCCCTACGAGCAGTACTTC.

This clonotype has a count of ten or more. The V and J genes are TRBV5-1 and TRBJ2-1; TRBD2 matches at 8 bases. The CDR3 is 13 amino acids. Germline V gene lookup returns CDR1 SGHRS and CDR2 YFSETQ. V shed 5 bases, J shed 7 bases, and the junction held 5 bases outside the gene matches. Here the CDR3 reads CASRTGGPNEQFF. The CDR3 nucleotides are TGCGCCAGCAGGACGGGGGGGCCAAATGAGCAGTTCTTC.

This clonotype occurred many times. The rearrangement joins TRBV30 to TRBJ1-6, with D maybe TRBD1 (6 bases). Germline loops: CDR1 GTSNPN, CDR2 SVGIG (reference sequence). This CDR3 has 15 amino acids. Between the trimmed V and J ends, which lost 4 bases and 7 bases, there was a span of 17 bases. CDR3 sequence: CAWNSLGQLNSPLHF. The CDR3, as DNA: TGTGCCTGGAATTCGCTAGGACAGCTGAATTCACCCCTCCACTTT.